Presented here are 7 T cell receptor beta chains from one specimen sequenced in a study of shared clonotypes between healthy human individuals (dated by TCRdb to about 2020). CD8 naive samples were CD45RO-negative cells positively selected for CCR7, giving a CD45RA+CCR7+ population that excluded TemRA cells. Library creation used the immunoSEQ multiplex PCR assay. As stored in TCRdb, this immuneACCESS dataset retains in-frame rearrangements with V and J assigned. A fraction of the clones does not appear; measured against another copy, unresolved V genes explain less than half of the discrepancy, and the remainder lacks a known reason. The sample data list millions of clones, and approximately 94% of these were observed just once. The ten most abundant clones make up around 1.1% of the sample. The source material was naive CD8+ T cells sorted from blood. Sample cell subset or site, as interpreted from the label and publication: CD45RA+CCR7+. The source is a man in his late teens or twenties in good health.

The V and J genes are TRBV28 and TRBJ1-5, with a possible D match to TRBD1 (6 bases). The V end was cut by 3 bases, the J end by 2 bases, with 20 bases between. This CDR3 contains 18 residues. Germline-derived CDR1 and CDR2 are MDHEN and SYDVKM. The CDR3 sequence is CASSFRRGRSFGNQPQHF. CDR3 nucleotide sequence: TGTGCCAGCAGTTTCCGGCGGGGGCGATCGTTTGGCAATCAGCCCCAGCATTTT.

The chain recombines TRBV6-1 with TRBJ1-6; the D gene is possibly TRBD1 (5 bases). The germline V gene has CDR1 MNHNS and CDR2 SASEGT. Trimming removed 8 bases from V and 6 bases from J, with 11 bases in between. The CDR3 has 13 amino acids. CDR3 protein: CASPRDSNSPLHF. In nucleotides, the CDR3 is TGTGCCAGCCCACGCGACAGTAATTCACCCCTCCACTTT.

This clone was seen a single time. This sequence joins TRBV2 and TRBJ2-3; 15 positions agree with TRBD2. This CDR3 comprises 22 residues. J lost 0 bases, V lost 6 bases, and 19 bases had no gene match. The germline V gene has CDR1 SNHLY and CDR2 FYNNEI. Here the CDR3 reads CASSGDSRGLAGGSPSTDTQYF. CDR3 in DNA: TGTGCCAGCAGCGGCGATAGTCGGGGACTAGCGGGAGGAAGTCCAAGCACAGATACGCAGTATTTT.

The chain uses TRBV7-9 and TRBJ2-7; TRBD2 matches at 11 bases. CDR1 SEHNR and CDR2 FQNEAQ come from the germline V gene (reference sequence). The CDR3 runs 17 residues. The J segment lost 4 bases and the V segment lost 0 bases, leaving 8 bases of the junction unmatched. The CDR3 DNA reads TGTGCCAGCAGCTTAGCGCGGCTAGCGGGAGGAGCGTACGAGCAGTACTTC. Translated, it gives CASSLARLAGGAYEQYF.

The genes are TRBV2 and TRBJ2-7; TRBD1 aligns across 9 bases. Germline-derived CDR1 and CDR2 are SNHLY and FYNNEI. The CDR3 has 15 amino acids. Trimming removed 4 bases from V and 4 bases from J; junction bases left unmatched: 8. CDR3 nucleotides: TGTGCCAGCAGTGCCTTCCGGGACAGGGATTACGAGCAGTACTTC. Protein product: CASSAFRDRDYEQYF.

The V and J genes are TRBV6-6 and TRBJ1-2; tentative D call: TRBD1 (6 bases). V was shortened by 5 bases and J by 1 base, with 8 bases between the two germline ends. The CDR3 covers 13 residues. CDR1 MNHNY and CDR2 SVGAGI come from the germline V gene (reference sequence). This chain's CDR3 is CASSQDSNYGYTF. The CDR3 DNA sequence: TGTGCCAGCAGTCAGGACAGTAACTATGGCTACACCTTC.

This clone appeared once. The chain uses TRBV9 and TRBJ2-7, with a weak D call TRBD2 (6 bases). CDR1 SGDLS and CDR2 YYNGEE come from the germline V gene. V was trimmed by 4 bases and J by 4 bases, leaving 15 bases between them. The CDR3 contains 14 residues. The CDR3 DNA reads as TGTGCCAGCAGCACCGGGGGTCGCCATTACGAGCAGTACTTC. This codes for CASSTGGRHYEQYF.